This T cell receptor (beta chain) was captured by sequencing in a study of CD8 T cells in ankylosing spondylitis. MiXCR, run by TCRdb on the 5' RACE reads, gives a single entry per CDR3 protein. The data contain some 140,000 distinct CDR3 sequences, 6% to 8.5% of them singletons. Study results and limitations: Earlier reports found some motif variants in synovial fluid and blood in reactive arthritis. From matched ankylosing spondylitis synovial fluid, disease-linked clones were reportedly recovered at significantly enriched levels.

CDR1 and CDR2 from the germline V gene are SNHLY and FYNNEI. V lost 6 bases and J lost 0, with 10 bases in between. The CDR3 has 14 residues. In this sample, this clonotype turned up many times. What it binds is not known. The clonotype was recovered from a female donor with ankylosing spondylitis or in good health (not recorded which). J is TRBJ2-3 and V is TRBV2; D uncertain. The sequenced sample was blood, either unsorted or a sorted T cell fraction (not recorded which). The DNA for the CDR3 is TGTGCCAGCAGGGAGACAACTAGCACAGATACGCAGTATTTT. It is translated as CASRETTSTDTQYF.